A selection of T cell receptor beta chains follows, all from one sample in a study of follicular helper T cells after annual influenza vaccination. TCRdb's table, derived via immunoSEQ multiplex PCR, lists solely in-frame clones and lacks some. Altogether 26,000 or so clones are present, approximately 81% being singletons, with the ten largest covering about 1.2%. The source was CXCR5+ CD38- circulating T follicular helper cells from blood, collected on the day of influenza vaccination. Receptor source: an adult who received the influenza vaccine. The CDR3 runs from the conserved cysteine through the conserved F or W. The D gene is left open where the match is weak. A clone size is listed for some rows: how often the clone was seen (once, few, many), or a class if it is expanded.

>TRBJ1-5|-|TRBV5-5|-
CASSFDGSRNQPQHF
TGTGCCAGCAGCTTTGACGGGAGCCGCAATCAGCCCCAGCATTTT
>TRBJ2-5|once|TRBV11-1|TRBD2
CASSSAPGLAAGQETQYF
TGTGCCAGCAGCTCCGCTCCGGGACTAGCGGCCGGGCAAGAGACCCAGTACTTC
>TRBJ1-1|-|TRBV6-1|TRBD1
CASSGSTGGETEAFF
TGTGCCAGCAGTGGTAGTACAGGGGGGGAAACTGAAGCTTTCTTT
>TRBJ2-1|-|TRBV19|TRBD1
CATERTGSPTHEQFF
TGTGCCACCGAAAGGACAGGGTCGCCCACCCATGAGCAGTTCTTC
>TRBJ2-5|-|TRBV30|-
CAWSRPDLGRSQYF
TGTGCCTGGAGTCGTCCCGACCTAGGGAGGAGCCAGTACTTC
>TRBJ2-1|-|TRBV27|-
CASSPGMVYNEQFF
TGTGCCAGCAGTCCCGGGATGGTTTACAATGAGCAGTTCTTC
>TRBJ1-6|-|TRBV5-4|TRBD1
CASSPTGGATSPLHF
TGTGCCAGCAGCCCGACAGGGGGCGCGACTTCACCCCTCCACTTT
>TRBJ1-4|-|TRBV5-1|TRBD1
CASSPGDRGDEKLFF
TGCGCCAGCAGCCCTGGAGACAGGGGAGATGAAAAACTGTTTTTT
>TRBJ1-2|once|TRBV27|TRBD1
CASSNRQGGGYTF
TGTGCCAGCAGTAACCGACAGGGAGGTGGCTACACCTTC
>TRBJ1-1|-|TRBV5-1|TRBD1
CASGERGRGTEAFF
TGCGCCAGCGGGGAGAGGGGGCGCGGCACTGAAGCTTTCTTT
>TRBJ2-7|once|TRBV2|-
CASMRGTWERLNSYEQYF
TGTGCCAGCATGCGAGGGACATGGGAGCGCCTGAACTCCTACGAGCAGTACTTC
>TRBJ1-2|-|TRBV5-8|-
CASSSSPDKDPGYTF
TGCGCCAGCAGCTCTTCCCCGGACAAGGACCCCGGCTACACCTTC
>TRBJ1-2|once|TRBV30|TRBD1
CAWSPYRQGRGYTF
TGTGCCTGGAGTCCCTATCGACAGGGCCGTGGCTACACCTTC
>TRBJ1-2|few|TRBV6-1|TRBD1
CASSVGQGALRVSYGYTF
TGTGCCAGCAGTGTCGGACAGGGAGCCTTACGTGTATCCTATGGCTACACCTTC
>TRBJ1-6|-|TRBV9|-
CASSSGGFSPLHF
TGTGCCAGCAGCTCGGGGGGGTTTTCACCCCTCCACTTT
>TRBJ2-5|-|TRBV9|TRBD1
CASSVGTGRQETQYF
TGTGCCAGCAGCGTCGGGACAGGGAGGCAAGAGACCCAGTACTTC
>TRBJ1-2|-|TRBV5-6|TRBD1
CASSLVDRDYGYTF
TGTGCCAGCAGCTTGGTAGACAGGGACTATGGCTACACCTTC
>TRBJ2-7|-|TRBV5-1|-
CASSLQGGSYEQYF
TGCGCCAGCAGCTTACAGGGGGGGTCCTACGAGCAGTACTTC
>TRBJ2-7|-|TRBV5-6|TRBD2
CASSLISGSAYEQYF
TGTGCCAGCAGCTTGATCAGCGGGAGTGCCTACGAGCAGTACTTC
>TRBJ2-5|-|TRBV28|-
CASSFLQETQYF
TGTGCCAGCAGCTTCCTCCAAGAGACCCAGTACTTC
>TRBJ1-1|few|TRBV7-9|-
CASSEGSGTEAFF
TGTGCCAGCAGTGAGGGCAGCGGCACTGAAGCTTTCTTT
>TRBJ1-5|-|TRBV5-3|-
CARSLTGFAQPQHF
TGTGCCAGAAGCCTAACAGGGTTTGCTCAGCCCCAGCATTTT
>TRBJ2-1|-|TRBV5-6|-
CASSLDRTVEQFF
TGTGCCAGCAGCTTGGATCGGACAGTTGAGCAGTTCTTC
>TRBJ2-1|-|TRBV4-1|-
CASSQEAEASSYNEQFF
TGCGCCAGCAGCCAAGAGGCTGAGGCCAGCTCCTACAATGAGCAGTTCTTC
>TRBJ2-7|-|TRBV5-1|TRBD2
CASSLGTSGYEQYF
TGCGCCAGCAGCTTAGGGACTAGCGGCTACGAGCAGTACTTC
>TRBJ2-4|-|TRBV27|-
CASSLRGPGGIQYF
TGTGCCAGCAGTTTGAGGGGCCCCGGGGGCATTCAGTACTTC
>TRBJ2-1|once|TRBV5-1|TRBD2
CASSLSGTMANEQFF
TGCGCCAGCAGCCTATCCGGGACTATGGCCAATGAGCAGTTCTTC
>TRBJ1-1|-|TRBV5-1|-
CASSLSGGTEAFF
TGCGCCAGCAGCTTGTCGGGGGGCACTGAAGCTTTCTTT
>TRBJ2-1|few|TRBV2|TRBD2
CASSRTSGGANEQFF
TGTGCCAGCAGTCGCACTAGCGGGGGGGCCAATGAGCAGTTCTTC
>TRBJ2-1|-|TRBV4-1|TRBD2
CASSSRTSAGEQFF
TGCGCCAGCAGCTCAAGGACTAGCGCCGGTGAGCAGTTCTTC
>TRBJ2-3|few|TRBV20-1|-
CRIGLGDTQYF
TGCAGGATCGGCCTCGGGGATACGCAGTATTTT
>TRBJ2-7|-|TRBV11-2|TRBD1
CASSFTGGPYEQYF
TGTGCCAGCAGCTTTACAGGGGGCCCCTACGAGCAGTACTTC
>TRBJ2-1|-|TRBV7-3|-
CASSLGRDNEQFF
TGTGCCAGCAGCTTAGGCAGGGACAATGAGCAGTTCTTC
>TRBJ1-2|-|TRBV19|TRBD1
CASSTADRGRFYGYTF
TGTGCCAGTAGTACAGCAGACAGGGGGCGGTTCTATGGCTACACCTTC
>TRBJ2-2|-|TRBV5-1|-
CASSPGSGNTGELFF
TGCGCCAGCAGCCCCGGTAGCGGGAACACCGGGGAGCTGTTTTTT
>TRBJ1-4|medium-sized|TRBV18|TRBD1
CASSPDRTNEKLFF
TGTGCCAGCTCACCGGACAGGACTAATGAAAAACTGTTTTTT
>TRBJ2-3|-|TRBV2|-
CASSGYESTDTQYF
TGTGCCAGCAGTGGCTACGAAAGCACAGATACGCAGTATTTT
>TRBJ1-1|few|TRBV5-1|-
CASSLVPSEGTEAFF
TGCGCCAGCAGCTTGGTCCCCTCGGAGGGCACTGAAGCTTTCTTT
>TRBJ2-1|-|TRBV9|TRBD2
CASSVALAGEGGEQFF
TGTGCCAGCAGCGTAGCGTTAGCGGGAGAAGGTGGTGAGCAGTTCTTC
>TRBJ2-1|-|TRBV5-1|TRBD1
CASSSGQINEQFF
TGCGCCAGCAGCTCGGGACAGATCAATGAGCAGTTCTTC
>TRBJ2-6|-|TRBV29-1|-
CSVGTASSGANVLTF
TGCAGCGTTGGGACAGCAAGCTCTGGGGCCAACGTCCTGACTTTC
>TRBJ2-3|-|TRBV19|-
CASTPLASTDTQYF
TGTGCCAGTACCCCACTAGCTTCGACAGATACGCAGTATTTT
>TRBJ2-1|-|TRBV28|TRBD2
CASSPIAGVGNEQFF
TGTGCCAGCAGTCCAATAGCGGGAGTAGGGAATGAGCAGTTCTTC
>TRBJ2-3|-|TRBV2|-
CASSVGRSDPSTDTQYF
TGTGCCAGCAGTGTTGGTAGGAGCGACCCTAGCACAGATACGCAGTATTTT
>TRBJ2-1|-|TRBV28|-
CASSLTGSYNEQFF
TGTGCCAGCAGTTTGACTGGATCCTACAATGAGCAGTTCTTC
>TRBJ1-1|-|TRBV11-2|-
CASSPVAGAYTEAFF
TGTGCCAGCAGCCCTGTCGCGGGGGCGTACACTGAAGCTTTCTTT
>TRBJ2-6|once|TRBV6-1|TRBD1
CASETGGSGANVLTF
TGTGCCAGCGAGACAGGGGGCTCTGGGGCCAACGTCCTGACTTTC
>TRBJ1-1|-|TRBV7-9|TRBD1
CASSPLRGRRDTEAFF
TGTGCCAGCAGCCCCCTTAGGGGGCGCAGGGACACTGAAGCTTTCTTT
>TRBJ1-5|few|TRBV27|-
CASSGSWSGNQPQHF
TGTGCCAGCAGCGGGTCTTGGTCGGGCAATCAGCCCCAGCATTTT
>TRBJ2-5|-|TRBV7-3|TRBD2
CASSLTAGGTPETQYF
TGTGCCAGCAGCTTGACAGCGGGGGGAACGCCAGAGACCCAGTACTTC
>TRBJ1-6|-|TRBV7-2|-
CASSLATYGGAPLHF
TGTGCCAGCAGCTTAGCGACATACGGAGGGGCACCCCTCCACTTT
>TRBJ1-1|few|TRBV19|-
CASSEDRDTEAFF
TGTGCCAGTAGCGAAGACAGAGACACTGAAGCTTTCTTT
>TRBJ2-7|-|TRBV7-2|-
CASSAMGQTSYEQYF
TGTGCCAGCAGCGCAATGGGACAAACTTCCTACGAGCAGTACTTC
>TRBJ1-5|few|TRBV7-9|-
CASSLQDSNQPQHF
TGTGCCAGCAGCTTACAGGATAGCAATCAGCCCCAGCATTTT
>TRBJ1-6|-|TRBV5-1|-
CASSFTGENSPLHF
TGCGCCAGCAGCTTTACAGGAGAGAATTCACCCCTCCACTTT